The 8 T cell receptor beta chains below all came from one sample that was sequenced in a study of beta chain features in type 1 diabetes. Their cognate antigens are unknown. Study-wide findings and caveats: TCRB CDR3s were moderately but significantly shorter in Type 1 diabetes patients in all four CD4+ subsets.

cDNA synthesis used the whole RNA isolate, giving expressed TCRB sequences. Clones were sequenced by immunoSEQ multiplex PCR, and TCRdb holds only the in-frame ones, with some missing. Of roughly 730,000 clones listed, over 10% were seen once; the top ten hold less than 0.025%. The sequenced sample consisted of naive CD4+ T cells from blood. Source of these receptors: a young man with type 1 diabetes.

The rearrangement links TRBV11-1 to TRBJ1-2; D uncertain. There are 14 residues in the CDR3. Looked up from germline, CDR1 is SGHAT and CDR2 is FQDESV (reference sequence). Trimming took off 1 base at V and 4 bases at J, with 10 bases between the two ends. The DNA of the CDR3 is TGTGCCAGCAGCTTAGATTCCGGTGGCTATGGCTACACCTTC. It yields the protein CASSLDSGGYGYTF.

The CDR3 protein is CAWRPGGTGYTEAFF. The CDR3, as DNA: TGTGCCTGGAGACCCGGAGGGACAGGGTACACTGAAGCTTTCTTT. This chain joins TRBV30 and TRBJ1-1, with 9 nucleotides matching TRBD1. The CDR3 is 15 amino acids. Germline CDR1 and CDR2: GTSNPN and SVGIG (reference sequence). V gave up 3 bases and J gave up 3 bases; unmatched junction bases: 8. Looking up the rest from reference TRBV30 and TRBJ1-1 gives the full variable domain: SQTIHQWPATLVQPVGSPLSLECTVEGTSNPNLYWYRQAAGRGLQLLFYSVGIGQISSEVPQNLSASRPQDRQFILSSKKLLLSDSGFYLCAWRPGGTGYTEAFFGQGTRLTVV.

This clone showed up just a few times. The chain combines TRBV28 with TRBJ2-5; D is possibly TRBD1 (5 bases). The CDR3 runs 13 residues. Germline-derived CDR1 and CDR2 are MDHEN and SYDVKM. With 4 bases removed from V and 2 bases from J, the gap between germline ends came to 8 bases. For the CDR3, the DNA is TGTGCCAGCAGTTCAGGGTCACAAGAGACCCAGTACTTC. It translates to CASSSGSQETQYF.

This clone was counted between two and nine times. The CDR3 region is CASSDGQVFSPLHF. The DNA for the CDR3 is TGTGCCAGCAGTGACGGACAGGTCTTCTCACCCCTCCACTTT. The genes are TRBV6-1 and TRBJ1-6, with 7 nucleotides matching TRBD1. Germline CDR1 MNHNS, CDR2 SASEGT. With V trimmed by 3 bases and J by 10 bases, 6 bases remained unmatched. CDR3 length equals 14 residues.

In DNA form, the CDR3 reads TGTGCCAGCAGCTTAGCTCTCTGGGTGGACTATGGCTACACCTTC. Protein product: CASSLALWVDYGYTF. The chain carries TRBV7-9 and TRBJ1-2; D gene ambiguous. In germline, CDR1 is SEHNR, CDR2 FQNEAQ (reference sequence). V lost 0 bases to trimming and J lost 3 bases, with 11 bases between them. This CDR3 region has 15 residues.

This clone was seen a few times. The V and J genes are TRBV28 and TRBJ1-1; D unresolved. CDR3 length: 12 residues. The germline V and J ends were trimmed by 3 bases and 6 bases, with 8 bases remaining between them. Per germline, CDR1 MDHEN and CDR2 SYDVKM. CDR3 residues: CASSFLGAEAFF. The CDR3 region has the DNA TGTGCCAGCAGTTTTCTTGGCGCTGAAGCTTTCTTT.

This clone showed up just a few times. The chain combines TRBV2 with TRBJ2-4; 7 bases fit TRBD1. The CDR3 covers 13 residues. The ends lost 3 bases at V and 4 bases at J; junction bases unmatched: 0. Germline V lookup: CDR1 SNHLY, CDR2 FYNNEI. As DNA, the CDR3 is TGTGCCAGCAGTGACAGGGGGAAAAACATTCAGTACTTC. Its protein product is CASSDRGKNIQYF. Full variable domain (remainder filled in from reference TRBV2 and TRBJ2-4): EPEVTQTPSHQVTQMGQEVILRCVPISNHLYFYWYRQILGQKVEFLVSFYNNEISEKSEIFDDQFSVERPDGSNFTLKIRSTKLEDSAMYFCASSDRGKNIQYFGAGTRLSVL.

The chain uses TRBV7-2 and TRBJ2-1; perhaps D is TRBD1 or TRBD2 (5 bases each). V was shortened by 2 bases and J by 3 bases, with 17 bases between the two germline ends. Germline V gives CDR1 SGHTA, CDR2 FQGNSA. This CDR3 contains 17 residues. This chain's CDR3 is CASSLRGLWADYNEQFF. In nucleotides, the CDR3 is TGTGCCAGCAGCTTACGGGGCCTTTGGGCGGACTACAATGAGCAGTTCTTC.